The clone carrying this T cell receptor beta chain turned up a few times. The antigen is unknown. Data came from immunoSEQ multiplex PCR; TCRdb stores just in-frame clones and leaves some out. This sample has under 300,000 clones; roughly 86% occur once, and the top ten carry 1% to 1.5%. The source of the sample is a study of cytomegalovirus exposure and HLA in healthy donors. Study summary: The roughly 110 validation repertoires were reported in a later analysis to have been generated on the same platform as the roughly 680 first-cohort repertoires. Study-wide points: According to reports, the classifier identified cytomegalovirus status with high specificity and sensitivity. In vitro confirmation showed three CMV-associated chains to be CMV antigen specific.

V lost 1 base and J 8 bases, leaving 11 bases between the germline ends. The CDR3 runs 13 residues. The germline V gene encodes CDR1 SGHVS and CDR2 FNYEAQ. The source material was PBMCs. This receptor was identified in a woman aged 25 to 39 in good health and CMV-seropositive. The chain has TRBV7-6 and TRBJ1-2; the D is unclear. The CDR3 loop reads CASSLGSGWGYTF. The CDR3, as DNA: TGTGCCAGCAGCTTAGGGAGTGGTTGGGGCTACACCTTC. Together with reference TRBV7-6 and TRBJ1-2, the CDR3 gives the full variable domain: GAGVSQSPRYKVTKRGQDVALRCDPISGHVSLYWYRQALGQGPEFLTYFNYEAQQDKSGLPNDRFSAERPEGSISTLTIQRTEQRDSAMYRCASSLGSGWGYTFGSGTRLTVV.